Each of the 5 T cell receptor beta chains below was sequenced from the same sample in a study of cytotoxic CD8 clonotypes in ibrutinib-treated CLL (TCRdb year 2021). The method behind the library was the immunoSEQ multiplex PCR assay. The table was pulled from immuneACCESS by TCRdb, which kept in-frame rearrangements only. Such tables lose some clones; where checked, under half of the loss comes from unresolved V genes, and the rest has no known cause. The sample contains 90,000 to 150,000 clones, approximately 58% of them found a single time. 37% of the sample lies in the top ten. This specimen's time point label, per the study, means: less than 30 months on ibrutinib. Source: PBMCs, taken after 24 months of ibrutinib treatment. These receptors came from a human donor with chronic lymphocytic leukemia.

The rearrangement links TRBV10-3 to TRBJ1-2; D possibly corresponds to TRBD1 (5 bases). The CDR3 is 12 amino acids. Germline CDR1 reads ENHRY; CDR2 reads SYGVKD. V was cut by 2 bases and J by 4 bases, with 5 bases left in between. Here the CDR3 reads CAISETGYGYTF. The DNA for the CDR3 is TGTGCCATCAGTGAGACAGGCTATGGCTACACCTTC.

This clone was seen only once. J is TRBJ1-1 and V is TRBV4-1, with 10 positions matching TRBD1. The CDR3 is 17 residues long. Losses at the gene ends were 0 bases for V and 3 bases for J; bases not matched to a gene: 7. CDR1 and CDR2 from the germline V gene are MGHRA and YSYEKL. Here the CDR3 DNA reads TGCGCCAGCAGCCAAGACTTGGACAGGGGGGTTTACACTGAAGCTTTCTTT. It encodes CASSQDLDRGVYTEAFF.

V gene TRBV4-2 combines with J gene TRBJ2-5; D remains ambiguous. Germline lookup yields CDR1 LGHNA and CDR2 YNFKEQ. The CDR3 has 13 amino acids. Trimming took 0 bases from V and 5 from J, leaving 7 bases between them. The CDR3 sequence is CASSQDQEETQYF. The CDR3 DNA reads TGTGCCAGCAGCCAAGATCAGGAGGAGACCCAGTACTTC.

The rearrangement links TRBV25-1 to TRBJ2-1, with 9 bases aligning to TRBD2. The J segment lost 10 bases and the V segment lost 2 bases, leaving 6 bases of the junction unmatched. Germline-derived CDR1 and CDR2 are MGHDK and SYGVNS. The CDR3 totals 14 residues. The DNA for the CDR3 is TGTGCCAGCAGTGAAGCGGGGGGGCTCAGGGAGCAGTTCTTC. Amino acids: CASSEAGGLREQFF.

This chain connects TRBV7-7 to TRBJ2-1; D gene unclear. Germline lookup yields CDR1 SSHAT and CDR2 FNYEAQ (reference sequence). This CDR3 is 13 amino acids long. CDR3 amino acids: CATTQSSYNEQFF. The CDR3 DNA reads as TGTGCTACCACACAGAGCTCCTACAATGAGCAGTTCTTC.